The clone carrying this T cell receptor (beta chain) was detected only a few times. This entry comes from a study of T-cell reconstitution after alpha-beta-depleted transplantation in children. Preparation of the TCRbeta library was carried out with unique molecular identifiers. TCRdb passed the PCR reads through MiXCR, listing each CDR3 protein once. Among approximately 640,000 distinct CDR3 sequences listed, 16% were seen once. The CDR3 totals 17 residues. Germline CDR1 reads SGHTA; CDR2 reads FQGNSA. The V and J ends lost 5 bases and 0 bases respectively, with 14 bases between them. This TCR derives from a human donor who donated a stem cell graft to a child with acute myeloid leukemia. The chain combines TRBV7-2 with TRBJ2-6; TRBD1 or TRBD2 may be the D gene (6 bases each). This sample comprised PBMCs from the stem cell graft donor, obtained from the stem cell graft. The CDR3 here is CASSRAPGASGANVLTF. The CDR3, as DNA: TGTGCCAGCAGCCGAGCCCCGGGGGCCTCTGGGGCCAACGTCCTGACTTTC. The whole variable domain, filled in from reference TRBV7-2 and TRBJ2-6, reads GAGVSQSPSNKVTEKGKDVELRCDPISGHTALYWYRQSLGQGLEFLIYFQGNSAPDKSGLPSDRFSAERTGGSVSTLTIQRTQQEDSAVYLCASSRAPGASGANVLTFGAGSRLTVL.